The present T cell receptor (beta chain) was sequenced within a study of blood T cell repertoires in COVID-19. Data came from immunoSEQ multiplex PCR; TCRdb stores just in-frame clones and leaves some out. The data show some 360,000 clones, about 89% seen once. The CDR3 sequence is 14 residues long. Trimming removed 7 bases from V and 4 bases from J; junction bases left unmatched: 6. Germline V gene lookup returns CDR1 MNHEY and CDR2 SMNVEV (reference sequence). The receptor's source is a woman aged 55-75 years with COVID-19, enrolled during active disease. The sequenced material came from peripheral blood. This chain links TRBV27 with TRBJ2-7; 11 nucleotides line up with TRBD1. The DNA for the CDR3 is TGTGCCAGCAAACGGGACAGGGGGGTTTACGAGCAGTACTTC. Translating it yields CASKRDRGVYEQYF.